This T cell receptor beta chain was recovered during a study of T-cell reconstitution after alpha-beta-depleted transplantation in children. Preparing the TCRbeta library involved the use of unique molecular identifiers. TCRdb processed the PCR reads anew with MiXCR; each CDR3 protein has one entry. The profile shows 200,000 to 250,000 distinct CDR3 sequences, 6.5% to 10% of them singletons. This clonotype occurred many times. The germline CDR1 and CDR2 sequences are DFQATT and SNEGSKA (reference sequence). The V and J ends lost 6 bases and 1 base respectively, with 13 bases between them. This CDR3 region has 13 residues.

V and J are TRBV20-1 and TRBJ2-7; D possibly corresponds to TRBD2 (6 bases). The specimen comprised PBMCs, mostly from graft donor cells, sampled 180 days after TCRalphabeta/CD19-depleted stem cell transplant. The TCR comes from a male patient between 5 and 17 years old who had a stem cell transplant for acute lymphoblastic leukemia, so the T cells may come from the graft donor. Here the CDR3 DNA reads TGCAGTGCAGCCGGGACTCTTTCCTACGAGCAGTACTTC. Translating gives CSAAGTLSYEQYF.